This is a list of T cell receptor beta chains from one sample in a study of T cells in Graves' hyperthyroidism and ophthalmopathy. TCRdb analysed the multiplex PCR reads with MiXCR anew, one entry per CDR3 protein. Of approximately 600,000 distinct CDR3 sequences listed, more than 13% are singletons. The sample taken for sequencing was blood. All receptors come from a woman younger than 30 with Graves' ophthalmopathy. The CDR3 runs from the conserved cysteine through the conserved F or W. The order of the fields is clone size, D gene, V gene, J gene, CDR3 protein, CDR3 DNA. A D gene is named only where the DNA matches it firmly. Clone size is stated in some rows and not others, as once, few, many or a class when expanded.

-	-	TRBV30	TRBJ2-1	CAWTPGFTSEQFF	TGTGCCTGGACCCCGGGGTTTACGAGTGAGCAGTTCTTC
many	-	TRBV5-8	TRBJ2-7	CASSLAPDGAYEQYF	TGTGCCAGCAGCTTGGCTCCCGACGGAGCCTACGAGCAGTACTTC
few	-	TRBV27	TRBJ2-1	CASLSWDGGANEQFF	TGTGCCAGCCTGAGTTGGGACGGCGGTGCGAATGAGCAGTTCTTC
many	-	TRBV7-3	TRBJ1-5	CASSHGPDQPQHF	TGTGCCAGCAGCCACGGACCCGATCAGCCCCAGCATTTT
many	TRBD1	TRBV24-1	TRBJ1-1	CATSARDSEAFF	TGTGCCACCAGTGCCCGGGACAGTGAAGCTTTCTTT
once	TRBD1	TRBV28	TRBJ1-2	CASRYRTGVTNYGYTF	TGTGCCAGCAGATACAGGACAGGGGTCACTAACTATGGCTACACCTTC
many	-	TRBV7-3	TRBJ1-1	CASSLYTGTEAFF	TGTGCCAGCAGCCTTTACACGGGCACTGAAGCTTTCTTT
many	-	TRBV5-5	TRBJ1-5	CASSLAGISNQPQHF	TGTGCCAGCAGCTTGGCAGGGATTAGCAATCAGCCCCAGCATTTT
many	-	TRBV9	TRBJ2-7	CASSVDDTVYEQYF	TGTGCCAGCAGCGTAGATGACACCGTCTACGAGCAGTACTTC
many	-	TRBV24-1	TRBJ1-1	CATSDFEGEAFF	TGTGCCACCAGTGACTTCGAGGGGGAAGCTTTCTTT
-	TRBD1	TRBV29-1	TRBJ1-1	CSVKGDRGRGITEAFF	TGCAGCGTTAAGGGGGACAGGGGGCGAGGGATCACTGAAGCTTTCTTT
many	TRBD1	TRBV5-1	TRBJ2-2	CASTRQGDTGELFF	TGCGCCAGCACCCGACAGGGGGACACCGGGGAGCTGTTTTTT
many	TRBD2	TRBV6-2/TRBV6-3	TRBJ2-1	CASSTSGLTYNEQFF	TGTGCCAGCAGTACTAGCGGGCTGACCTACAATGAGCAGTTCTTC
few	TRBD2	TRBV19	TRBJ2-7	CASSLSGTRKAFYEQYF	TGTGCCAGTAGCCTTTCCGGGACTAGAAAAGCATTCTACGAGCAGTACTTC
many	-	TRBV19	TRBJ1-5	CASSPPFLNQPQHF	TGTGCCAGTAGCCCACCTTTTCTTAATCAGCCCCAGCATTTT
many	TRBD2	TRBV6-1	TRBJ2-7	CASSDASIAGVASYEQYF	TGTGCCAGCAGTGACGCCAGCATAGCGGGAGTAGCATCCTACGAGCAGTACTTC
-	TRBD1	TRBV3-1	TRBJ1-4	CASSQWTGGEKLFF	TGTGCCAGCAGCCAATGGACAGGGGGTGAAAAACTGTTTTTT
many	-	TRBV18	TRBJ1-1	CASSRVRSTEAFF	TGTGCCAGCTCACGCGTGAGATCCACTGAAGCTTTCTTT
many	TRBD2	TRBV11-3	TRBJ2-1	CASSVLAGANEQFF	TGTGCCAGCAGCGTCCTAGCGGGGGCGAATGAGCAGTTCTTC
many	TRBD2	TRBV5-8	TRBJ2-1	CASSLESGSIVFNEQFF	TGTGCCAGCAGCTTGGAAAGCGGGAGTATAGTTTTCAATGAGCAGTTCTTC
few	TRBD1	TRBV7-9	TRBJ1-5	CASSQGQGGRDQPQHF	TGTGCCAGCAGTCAAGGACAGGGCGGAAGAGATCAGCCCCAGCATTTT
once	TRBD1	TRBV27	TRBJ1-2	CASSIGQGAGGYTF	TGTGCCAGCAGTATCGGACAGGGGGCGGGCGGCTACACCTTC
few	-	TRBV18	TRBJ1-5	CASSRTYDSNQPQHF	TGTGCCAGCTCACGAACTTACGATAGCAATCAGCCCCAGCATTTT
few	-	TRBV4-1	TRBJ2-7	CASSQDRDEGVYEQYF	TGCGCCAGCAGCCAAGATAGGGACGAAGGGGTCTACGAGCAGTACTTC
-	-	TRBV6-5	TRBJ2-1	CASSSPPGGREGMGQFF	TGTGCCAGCAGTTCCCCCCCCGGGGGGCGGGAAGGTATGGGGCAGTTCTTC
few	TRBD2	TRBV7-2	TRBJ2-7	CASTAGGPYPSYEQYF	TGTGCCAGCACAGCGGGAGGGCCCTACCCCTCCTACGAGCAGTACTTC
few	-	TRBV12-3/TRBV12-4	TRBJ1-5	CTSSPTIRGAQPQHF	TGTACCAGCAGTCCCACTATAAGGGGAGCTCAGCCCCAGCATTTT
many	TRBD1	TRBV10-3	TRBJ2-5	CAISDPGQGKETQYF	TGTGCCATCAGTGATCCGGGACAGGGGAAAGAGACCCAGTACTTC
many	TRBD1	TRBV11-1	TRBJ2-1	CASSLARLPGGNEQFF	TGTGCCAGCAGCTTAGCCCGTCTCCCAGGGGGCAACGAGCAGTTCTTC
many	TRBD1	TRBV27	TRBJ2-7	CASSRERQGAWEQYF	TGTGCCAGCAGCCGAGAACGGCAGGGGGCGTGGGAGCAGTACTTC
-	-	TRBV5-6	TRBJ2-5	CASSLLVGGPPETQYF	TGTGCCAGCAGCTTATTGGTGGGAGGCCCCCCCGAGACCCAGTACTTC
few	-	TRBV12-5	TRBJ2-1	CASGDGTLKKQFF	TGTGCTAGTGGTGATGGGACTCTCAAGAAGCAGTTCTTC
-	TRBD1	TRBV19	TRBJ2-5	CASSIDLPRGLQETQYF	TGTGCCAGTAGTATAGATCTTCCCAGGGGGTTACAAGAGACCCAGTACTTC
many	TRBD2	TRBV10-3	TRBJ2-1	CAIGPGAGAGEQFF	TGTGCCATCGGACCGGGAGCGGGGGCAGGGGAGCAGTTCTTC
few	TRBD2	TRBV13	TRBJ2-7	CASRLAGGPLGEQYF	TGTGCCAGCAGACTAGCGGGAGGCCCGCTCGGCGAGCAGTACTTC
many	TRBD1	TRBV20-1	TRBJ2-5	CSATDRDQETQYF	TGCAGTGCGACCGACAGGGATCAAGAGACCCAGTACTTC
many	TRBD1	TRBV7-3	TRBJ2-1	CASSLKGTDREVGNEQFF	TGTGCCAGCAGCTTAAAGGGTACGGACAGGGAAGTAGGCAATGAGCAGTTCTTC
few	-	TRBV30	TRBJ2-2	CAWSVPVRNTGELFF	TGTGCCTGGAGTGTCCCGGTCCGGAACACCGGGGAGCTGTTTTTT
-	-	TRBV4-1	TRBJ2-4	CASSQDRSGNIQYF	TGCGCCAGCAGCCAAGATCGTTCAGGAAACATTCAGTACTTC
many	-	TRBV20-1	TRBJ1-2	CSVTQNYGYTF	TGCAGTGTAACACAGAACTATGGCTACACCTTC
many	-	TRBV27	TRBJ1-2	CASSDLQVPNYGYTF	TGTGCCAGCAGTGATCTGCAGGTCCCTAACTATGGCTACACCTTC
many	-	TRBV27	TRBJ2-1	CASSLEGTYNEQFF	TGTGCCAGCAGTTTAGAAGGGACCTACAATGAGCAGTTCTTC
many	-	TRBV29-1	TRBJ1-2	CSATSMGYGYTF	TGCAGCGCCACCTCGATGGGCTATGGCTACACCTTC
many	-	TRBV3-1	TRBJ2-7	CASSQEMTGSSYEQYF	TGTGCCAGCAGCCAAGAAATGACAGGTAGCTCCTACGAGCAGTACTTC
many	-	TRBV5-1	TRBJ2-3	CASSRNRVPDTQYF	TGCGCCAGCAGCAGGAACAGGGTCCCAGATACGCAGTATTTT
-	-	TRBV19	TRBJ1-5	CASSIPIHRTYSNQPQHF	TGTGCCAGTAGTATCCCTATCCACAGGACCTATAGCAATCAGCCCCAGCATTTT
many	TRBD1	TRBV5-1	TRBJ1-2	CASSWDRGGYTF	TGCGCCAGCAGCTGGGACAGGGGCGGCTACACCTTC